These 17 T cell receptor beta chains were sequenced from one sample in a study of long-term antiretroviral therapy in people with HIV. Sequencing used immunoSEQ v3.0 at survey level. The data were produced by immunoSEQ multiplex PCR, yet TCRdb's version contains in-frame clones alone and is incomplete. The sample lists about 12,000 clones, roughly three quarters occurring once. The source was unsorted PBMCs, collected 0.5 years before starting antiretroviral therapy. These receptor sequences come from a woman between 40 and 55 years old with HIV.

This chain connects TRBV5-1 to TRBJ1-2; D might be TRBD1 (5 bases). From germline, CDR1 is SGHRS and CDR2 YFSETQ. The CDR3 has 14 residues. V dropped 4 bases and J dropped 0 bases, with 10 bases sitting between them. The CDR3 is CASSLKGPNYGYTF. DNA of the CDR3: TGCGCCAGCAGCCTTAAGGGGCCTAACTATGGCTACACCTTC.

This clone is categorized as medium-sized. V is TRBV7-9 and J is TRBJ1-5; the D gene is possibly TRBD1 (6 bases). The ends were cut back, 1 base at V and 4 bases at J, with 8 bases in the middle. The germline gives CDR1 SEHNR, CDR2 FQNEAQ (reference sequence). The length of the CDR3 is 14 residues. The CDR3 DNA is TGTGCCAGCAGCTTAGATCAGGGGAATCAGCCCCAGCATTTT. This gives the protein CASSLDQGNQPQHF.

A single count supports this clone. The chain joins TRBV5-1 to TRBJ2-1; 11 bases are a match to TRBD2. V was pared by 4 bases and J by 6 bases, with 9 bases of the junction left unmatched. The CDR3 totals 16 residues. Per germline, CDR1 SGHRS and CDR2 YFSETQ. CDR3 DNA sequence: TGCGCCAGCAGCCCAGTAGCGGGGGGGGAAACCAATGAGCAGTTCTTC. Its protein product is CASSPVAGGETNEQFF.

The chain recombines TRBV6-5 with TRBJ1-5, with D possibly being TRBD1 (6 bases). The V end was cut by 6 bases, the J end by 7 bases, with 13 bases between. This CDR3 is 13 amino acids long. Germline V gene sequence: CDR1 MNHEY, CDR2 SVGAGI. In nucleotides, the CDR3 is TGTGCCAGCAGCTATGGGAGGGGGCAGCCCCAGCATTTT. Encoded protein: CASSYGRGQPQHF.

The rearrangement links TRBV7-9 to TRBJ2-7; D not certain. Trimming cost V 5 bases and J 7 bases, with 18 bases left between them. The CDR3 contains 14 residues. CDR1 and CDR2 (germline): SEHNR, FQNEAQ (reference sequence). DNA of the CDR3: TGTGCCAGCAGCCCGGCACTTCAGTTGGGGGAGCAGTACTTC. Translating gives CASSPALQLGEQYF.

The chain couples TRBV27 to TRBJ2-3; the match to TRBD2 covers 8 bases. The CDR3 loop spans 14 amino acids. CDR1 is MNHEY and CDR2 is SMNVEV in the germline V gene (reference sequence). J gave up 6 bases and V 5 bases, and 7 bases lay outside the gene matches. CDR3 DNA sequence: TGTGCCAGCAGTCTTTCGACTAGCGTGGATACGCAGTATTTT. This codes for CASSLSTSVDTQYF.

This clone was counted only a few times. This chain uses TRBV5-6 with TRBJ2-7; D remains unclear. Trimming took off 4 bases at V and 1 base at J, with 9 bases between the two ends. Per the germline V gene, CDR1 is SGHDT and CDR2 is YYEEEE. The CDR3 has 13 amino acids. CDR3 sequence reads: CASSPLRSYEQYF. Written as DNA, the CDR3 is TGTGCCAGCAGCCCCCTGAGGTCCTACGAGCAGTACTTC.

V is TRBV4-3 and J is TRBJ1-2; D call uncertain. Trimming cost V 0 bases and J 8 bases, with 16 bases left between them. CDR3 length: 15 amino acids. The germline CDR1 and CDR2 sequences are LGHNA and YSLEER. The CDR3 here is CASSQDRAGASGYTF. The CDR3 DNA reads TGCGCCAGCAGCCAAGATCGGGCAGGTGCGAGCGGCTACACCTTC.

The chain joins TRBV7-8 to TRBJ2-5; D not certain. Germline CDR1 is SGHVS and CDR2 is FQNEAQ. The CDR3 spans 13 residues. Trimming shortened V by 2 bases and J by 2 bases, and 6 bases separated the two germline ends. The CDR3 nucleotides are TGTGCCAGCAGCTTATGGGCTCAAGAGACCCAGTACTTC. It codes for CASSLWAQETQYF.

This clone is large by share. This rearrangement joins TRBV6-6 to TRBJ2-7; D call uncertain. The germline V gene encodes CDR1 MNHNY and CDR2 SVGAGI (reference sequence). Trimming removed 4 bases at V and 1 base at J, with 8 bases between. The CDR3 contains 13 residues. The chain's CDR3 is CASSSQSSYEQYF. The CDR3 DNA reads as TGTGCCAGCAGTTCCCAAAGTTCCTACGAGCAGTACTTC.

V is TRBV4-1 and J is TRBJ2-5, with D uncertain. Germline loops: CDR1 MGHRA, CDR2 YSYEKL. The CDR3 contains 15 residues. Trimming cost V 1 base and J 5 bases, with 14 bases left between them. CDR3 protein: CASSQVSAAMETQYF. As DNA, the CDR3 is TGCGCCAGCAGCCAAGTCTCTGCAGCTATGGAGACCCAGTACTTC.

V usage is TRBV5-6 and J usage is TRBJ2-7, with 7 bases aligning to TRBD2. Germline lookup yields CDR1 SGHDT and CDR2 YYEEEE. The CDR3 sequence is 14 residues long. V dropped 4 bases and J dropped 4; count of bases not matched to a gene: 8. The CDR3 DNA follows: TGTGCCAGCAGCATTGGACTAGAAGGTTACGAGCAGTACTTC. As protein: CASSIGLEGYEQYF. Full variable domain (remainder filled in from reference TRBV5-6 and TRBJ2-7): DAGVTQSPTHLIKTRGQQVTLRCSPKSGHDTVSWYQQALGQGPQFIFQYYEEEERQRGNFPDRFSGHQFPNYSSELNVNALLLGDSALYLCASSIGLEGYEQYFGPGTRLTVT.

The V and J genes are TRBV19 and TRBJ2-6; D might be TRBD1 (6 bases). CDR1 is LNHDA, CDR2 SQIVND, per germline (reference sequence). The CDR3 consists of 15 residues. The V gene lost 9 bases and the J gene lost 3 bases, with 15 bases spanning the gap. The CDR3 bases are TGTGCCAGCCAACCCACAGGGAGTGGGGCCAACGTCCTGACTTTC. Protein product: CASQPTGSGANVLTF.

The V and J genes are TRBV7-9 and TRBJ2-3; 12 nucleotides agree with TRBD2. The CDR3 extends over 16 amino acids. Germline V lookup: CDR1 SEHNR, CDR2 FQNEAQ (reference sequence). The J segment lost 2 bases and the V segment lost 8 bases, leaving 8 bases of the junction unmatched. Written as DNA, the CDR3 is TGTGCCAGCCGTGCCCGACTAGCGGGGGCCACAGATACGCAGTATTTT. It is translated as CASRARLAGATDTQYF.

This chain joins TRBV5-6 and TRBJ2-5; D may be TRBD1 (5 bases). With 2 bases removed from V and 4 bases from J, the gap between germline ends came to 18 bases. The CDR3 is 16 amino acids. Germline CDR1 and CDR2: SGHDT and YYEEEE. The CDR3 here is CASSFMGPTETETQYF. As DNA, the CDR3 is TGTGCCAGCAGCTTTATGGGGCCCACCGAGACAGAGACCCAGTACTTC.

The chain joins TRBV5-1 to TRBJ2-7; D is unresolved. This CDR3 contains 15 residues. Germline V CDR1 and CDR2: SGHRS, YFSETQ. Trimming took off 0 bases at V and 0 bases at J, with 10 bases between the two ends. CDR3 DNA sequence: TGCGCCAGCAGCTTGGTTGCGGCGACCTCCTACGAGCAGTACTTC. Its protein is CASSLVAATSYEQYF.

This clone was observed once. The chain joins TRBV18 to TRBJ2-5; TRBD1 is a possible D gene (6 bases). The CDR3 is 17 amino acids. The V and J ends lost 3 bases and 2 bases respectively, with 19 bases between them. Germline V gene sequence: CDR1 KGHSH, CDR2 LQKENI. CDR3 nucleotides: TGTGCCAGCTCACCCCCTACAGGGACGGGGAATCAAGAGACCCAGTACTTC. The encoded protein is CASSPPTGTGNQETQYF.